The clone carrying this TCR beta chain was detected many times. The antigen remains undetermined. TCRdb processed the reads anew with MiXCR; each CDR3 protein has one entry. The top ten hold under 70% of the sample, which has some 120,000 distinct CDR3 sequences, 30% to 40% seen once. The sample comes from a study of T cell repertoires in cytomegalovirus infection. Study in general: Use of recently identified HLA-C-restricted and well-studied HLA-B-restricted CMV epitopes was part of the study.

CDR1 is MNHEY, CDR2 SVGEGT, per germline. This CDR3 is built from 13 residues. Trimming removed 2 bases from V and 4 bases from J, with 8 bases in between. Whole-study findings and limits: Predominance within the ex vivo response was attributable to HLA-C-restricted CMV-specific TCR beta clonotypes.

The sequenced sample was CD8+ T cells from cultured PBMCs, obtained from culture after CMV antigen stimulation. The receptor comes from a human donor in good health (CMV status not recorded). Some clones in this sample may be carry-over from other donors' samples. V is TRBV6-2 or TRBV6-3 and J is TRBJ1-1; D gene uncertain. The chain's CDR3 is CASSYEMPTEAFF. The CDR3 DNA reads as TGTGCCAGCAGTTACGAGATGCCCACTGAAGCTTTCTTT.